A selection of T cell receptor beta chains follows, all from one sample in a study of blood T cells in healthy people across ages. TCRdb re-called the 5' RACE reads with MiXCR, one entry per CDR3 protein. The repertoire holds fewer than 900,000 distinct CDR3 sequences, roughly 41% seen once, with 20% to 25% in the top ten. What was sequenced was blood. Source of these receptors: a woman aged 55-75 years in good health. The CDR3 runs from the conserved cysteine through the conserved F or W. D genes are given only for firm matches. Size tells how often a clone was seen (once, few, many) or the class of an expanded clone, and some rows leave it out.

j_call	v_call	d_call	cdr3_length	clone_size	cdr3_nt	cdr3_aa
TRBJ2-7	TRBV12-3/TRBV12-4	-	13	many	TGTGCCACCGGGAGGGACAGTTCCTACGAGCAGTACTTC	CATGRDSSYEQYF
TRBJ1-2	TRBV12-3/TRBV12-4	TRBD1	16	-	TGTGCCAGCACGACCGGGACAGGGGACCCTAACTATGGCTACACCTTC	CASTTGTGDPNYGYTF
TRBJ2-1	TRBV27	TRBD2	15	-	TGTGCCGGCAGTGTCAGCGGGAGTACGTACAATGAGCAGTTCTTC	CAGSVSGSTYNEQFF
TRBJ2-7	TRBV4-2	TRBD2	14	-	TGTGCCAGCAGCCAAGGGGACTACGCCTACGAGCAGTACTTC	CASSQGDYAYEQYF
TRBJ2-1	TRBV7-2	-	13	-	TGTGCCAGCAGCGGGAGACGAGGAAATGAGCAGTTCTTC	CASSGRRGNEQFF
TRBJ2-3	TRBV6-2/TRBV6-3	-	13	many	TGTGCCAGCAACCCAGGGACGGCAGATACGCAGTATTTT	CASNPGTADTQYF
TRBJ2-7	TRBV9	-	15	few	TGTGCCAGCAGCGTAGACGCGACAGACTCCTACGAGCAGTACTTC	CASSVDATDSYEQYF
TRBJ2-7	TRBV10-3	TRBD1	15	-	TGTGCCATCAGTGACTCGGGACAGATATCCTACGAGCAGTACTTC	CAISDSGQISYEQYF
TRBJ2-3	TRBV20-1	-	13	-	TGCAGTGCTAGAGGGACCTACACAGATACGCAGTATTTT	CSARGTYTDTQYF
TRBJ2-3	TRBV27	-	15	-	TGTGCCAGCAGTTTAAGGGGGGGACTCACAGATACGCAGTATTTT	CASSLRGGLTDTQYF
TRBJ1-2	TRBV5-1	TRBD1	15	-	TGCGCCAGCAGCTCCTGGGGGACAGGGAACTATGGCTACACCTTC	CASSSWGTGNYGYTF
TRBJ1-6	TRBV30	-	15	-	TGTGCCTGGAGTGTACTAGGGCAGGGCAATTCACCCCTCCACTTT	CAWSVLGQGNSPLHF
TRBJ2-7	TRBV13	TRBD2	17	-	TGTGCCAGCAGCTTAGGCACTAGCGGGTTCTCTGCCTACGAGCAGTACTTC	CASSLGTSGFSAYEQYF
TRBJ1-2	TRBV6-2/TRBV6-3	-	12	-	TGTGCCAGCAGCCAGCGGACGGCGGGCTACACCTTC	CASSQRTAGYTF